This passage covers 32 T cell receptor beta chains from one sample sequenced in a study of blood T cell repertoires in COVID-19 (dated by TCRdb to about 2020). Library preparation employed the immunoSEQ multiplex PCR assay. Drawn from immuneACCESS, this table holds only the in-frame rearrangements with V and J called that TCRdb kept. Clones are partly lost; checked studies trace under half to an unresolved V gene and leave the rest unexplained. The sample records over 100,000 clones, roughly 86% of which are singletons. Together, the top ten hold 9.5% to 12% of the sample. What was sequenced was peripheral blood. The receptors come from a woman in her 70s with COVID-19, enrolled during active disease.

This clone was detected only a few times. This chain links TRBV6-5 with TRBJ1-5; D call uncertain. The CDR3 has 13 amino acids. The germline CDR1 and CDR2 sequences are MNHEY and SVGAGI. V lost 6 bases to trimming and J lost 3 bases, with 9 bases between them. CDR3 protein: CASREGANQPQHF. The CDR3 nucleotides read TGTGCCAGCAGAGAGGGAGCCAATCAGCCCCAGCATTTT.

The chain uses TRBV29-1 and TRBJ2-1; 14 bases align to TRBD2. Germline V lookup: CDR1 SQVTM, CDR2 ANQGSEA. Trimming removed 5 bases from V and 2 bases from J; junction bases left unmatched: 8. The CDR3 loop spans 17 amino acids. The CDR3 nucleotides are TGCAGCGTTCGGACTAGCGGGGGGCTCAGCCCCTACAATGAGCAGTTCTTC. Protein product: CSVRTSGGLSPYNEQFF.

DNA for the CDR3: TGTGCCAGCAGTTTGGTTGCAGGCTCCTACGAGCAGTACTTC. The encoded protein is CASSLVAGSYEQYF. V usage is TRBV28 and J usage is TRBJ2-7; no clear D gene. Between the trimmed V and J ends, which lost 3 bases and 0 bases, there was a span of 9 bases. CDR1 MDHEN and CDR2 SYDVKM come from the germline V gene. The CDR3 has 14 residues.

This sequence joins TRBV3-1 (or the pseudogene TRBV3-2) and TRBJ2-2; 8 bases agree with TRBD1. CDR3 size: 17 residues. The V segment lost 3 bases and the J segment 4 bases; nucleotides outside the gene matches: 10. Germline V lookup: CDR1 LGHDT, CDR2 YNNKEL (reference sequence). CDR3 sequence: CASSHLQGQGPTGELFF. As DNA, the CDR3 is TGTGCCAGCAGCCACCTGCAAGGACAGGGCCCCACCGGGGAGCTGTTTTTT.

The chain employs TRBV7-6 and TRBJ2-7; TRBD1 might be the D (5 bases). Trimming removed 3 bases at V and 0 bases at J, with 18 bases between. Per the germline V gene, CDR1 is SGHVS and CDR2 is FNYEAQ. CDR3 length equals 17 residues. The chain's CDR3 is CASSFPPGQGYSYEQYF. In DNA form, the CDR3 reads TGTGCCAGCAGCTTCCCCCCTGGGCAGGGATACTCCTACGAGCAGTACTTC. The entire variable domain, with the rest obtained from reference TRBV7-6 and TRBJ2-7, is as follows: GAGVSQSPRYKVTKRGQDVALRCDPISGHVSLYWYRQALGQGPEFLTYFNYEAQQDKSGLPNDRFSAERPEGSISTLTIQRTEQRDSAMYRCASSFPPGQGYSYEQYFGPGTRLTVT.

This sequence joins TRBV15 and TRBJ2-3; 7 bases match TRBD1. The CDR3 contains 17 residues. CDR1 LNHNV and CDR2 YYDKDF come from the germline V gene (reference sequence). V lost 1 base, J lost 2 bases, and 9 bases stayed unmatched. The CDR3 sequence: CATSRAYGQEATDTQYF. DNA of the CDR3: TGTGCCACCAGCAGAGCCTACGGACAGGAGGCCACAGATACGCAGTATTTT.

This clone has a handful of counts. J is TRBJ1-5 and V is TRBV2, with 11 nucleotides matching TRBD1. Trimming cost V 6 bases and J 5 bases; bases outside gene matches: 3. Germline V gene lookup returns CDR1 SNHLY and CDR2 FYNNEI. This CDR3 comprises 14 residues. CDR3 DNA sequence: TGTGCCAGCAGCGGGGACAGGGGGTATCAGCCCCAGCATTTT. Its protein is CASSGDRGYQPQHF.

This chain connects TRBV28 to TRBJ2-2; 8 positions agree with TRBD2. Germline-derived CDR1 and CDR2 are MDHEN and SYDVKM. J lost 4 bases, V lost 3 bases, and 7 bases had no gene match. This CDR3 is built from 16 residues. CDR3 sequence reads: CASSFYRGGSTGELFF. The CDR3 region has the DNA TGTGCCAGCAGTTTTTATCGGGGGGGTTCCACCGGGGAGCTGTTTTTT.

The chain joins TRBV5-1 to TRBJ1-2; the D gene is possibly TRBD1 (6 bases). CDR1 is SGHRS, CDR2 YFSETQ, per germline. V lost 5 bases and J lost 2, with 13 bases in between. This CDR3 spans 14 amino acids. The CDR3 protein is CASSTSGANYGYTF. DNA of the CDR3: TGCGCCAGCAGTACGTCAGGGGCCAACTATGGCTACACCTTC.

J is TRBJ1-6 and V is TRBV7-2; TRBD1 matches 10 bases. V dropped 6 bases and J dropped 3; count of bases not matched to a gene: 5. Germline loops: CDR1 SGHTA, CDR2 FQGNSA. This CDR3 region has 16 residues. CDR3: CASRKTGGGYNSPLHF. CDR3 DNA: TGTGCCAGCAGGAAGACAGGGGGCGGCTATAATTCACCCCTCCACTTT.

The chain employs TRBV28 and TRBJ1-6; D is undetermined. CDR1 MDHEN and CDR2 SYDVKM come from the germline V gene. The CDR3 extends over 16 amino acids. Between the trimmed V and J ends, which lost 5 bases and 3 bases, there was a span of 14 bases. The CDR3 DNA reads as TGTGCCAGCAGTCCCCCAGGCACCGACTATAATTCACCCCTCCACTTT. Its translation: CASSPPGTDYNSPLHF.

This clone turned up a few times. This chain uses TRBV27 with TRBJ1-5; 8 bases match TRBD1. V shed 7 bases and J 6 bases; nucleotides not matched to a gene: 8. The CDR3 has 14 residues. Looked up from germline, CDR1 is MNHEY and CDR2 is SMNVEV (reference sequence). The CDR3 sequence is CASTWRTGSQPQHF. The CDR3 DNA sequence: TGTGCCAGCACCTGGAGGACAGGGTCTCAGCCCCAGCATTTT.

The chain combines TRBV6-5 with TRBJ1-1; 9 bases line up with TRBD1. Per the germline V gene, CDR1 is MNHEY and CDR2 is SVGAGI. J lost 4 bases, V lost 6 bases, and 9 bases had no gene match. The CDR3 totals 15 residues. Here the CDR3 DNA reads TGTGCCAGCAGGACCGGGACAGGGTCTGGCACTGAAGCTTTCTTT. Amino acids: CASRTGTGSGTEAFF.

The chain combines TRBV28 with TRBJ2-7; 7 bases match TRBD2. The CDR3 covers 15 residues. Per germline, CDR1 MDHEN and CDR2 SYDVKM. With V trimmed by 6 bases and J by 7 bases, 15 bases remained unmatched. The CDR3 nucleotides are TGTGCCAGCAGGAGGAAAGGGACTACTCGAGGGGAGCAGTACTTC. This codes for CASRRKGTTRGEQYF.

The chain joins TRBV5-1 to TRBJ2-1; 11 bases are a match to TRBD2. The CDR3 is made up of 14 amino acids. CDR1 and CDR2 (germline): SGHRS, YFSETQ. J was trimmed by 7 bases and V by 4 bases; bases with no gene match: 4. CDR3 DNA sequence: TGCGCCAGCAGCCCAAGACTAGCGGGGAATGAGCAGTTCTTC. This sequence encodes CASSPRLAGNEQFF.

The chain uses TRBV9 and TRBJ2-1; 13 bases are a match to TRBD2. Trimming cost V 4 bases and J 8 bases; bases outside gene matches: 6. This CDR3 contains 15 residues. From germline, CDR1 is SGDLS and CDR2 YYNGEE. CDR3 residues: CASSTQTSGGHEQFF. In DNA form, the CDR3 reads TGTGCCAGCAGCACTCAGACTAGCGGGGGGCATGAGCAGTTCTTC.

With regard to this clone: The sample has other DNA sequences that encode this CDR3 too. J is TRBJ2-3 and V is TRBV18; 11 bases match TRBD1. CDR1 and CDR2 from the germline V gene are KGHSH and LQKENI. J was trimmed by 6 bases and V by 3 bases; bases with no gene match: 5. This CDR3 is built from 15 residues. The CDR3, as DNA: TGTGCCAGCTCACCTGGGACAGGGGGTAAGGATACGCAGTATTTT. It encodes CASSPGTGGKDTQYF.

This chain links TRBV15 with TRBJ1-2; TRBD1 matches 11 bases. CDR3 size: 13 residues. Germline-derived CDR1 and CDR2 are LNHNV and YYDKDF (reference sequence). With V trimmed by 8 bases and J by 5 bases, 4 bases remained unmatched. CDR3 region: CATARDRGYGYTF. As DNA, the CDR3 is TGTGCCACCGCCCGGGACAGGGGGTATGGCTACACCTTC. Full variable domain (missing parts from reference TRBV15 and TRBJ1-2): DAMVIQNPRYQVTQFGKPVTLSCSQTLNHNVMYWYQQKSSQAPKLLFHYYDKDFNNEADTPDNFQSRRPNTSFCFLDIRSPGLGDTAMYLCATARDRGYGYTFGSGTRLTVV.

The V and J genes are TRBV5-1 and TRBJ2-7; D remains ambiguous. Germline V gives CDR1 SGHRS, CDR2 YFSETQ. The V gene lost 0 bases and the J gene lost 0 bases, with 7 bases spanning the gap. The CDR3 runs 14 residues. Written as DNA, the CDR3 is TGCGCCAGCAGCTTGGAACGTAGCTCCTACGAGCAGTACTTC. Translating gives CASSLERSSYEQYF.

This sequence joins TRBV3-1 (or the pseudogene TRBV3-2) and TRBJ2-1, with 8 bases fitting TRBD2. Germline trimming cut 4 bases from V and 6 bases from J; bases unmatched to any gene: 14. The CDR3 has 17 residues. Germline values: CDR1 LGHDT, CDR2 YNNKEL (reference sequence). The CDR3 region is CASSPGLKRGSVNEQFF. The CDR3 DNA reads as TGTGCCAGCAGCCCCGGGCTGAAGCGGGGGTCTGTCAATGAGCAGTTCTTC.

V gene TRBV5-4 combines with J gene TRBJ1-1; maybe TRBD1 (5 bases). V was pared by 2 bases and J by 5 bases, with 7 bases between. The CDR3 totals 12 residues. Germline CDR1 SGHNT, CDR2 YYREEE (reference sequence). The CDR3 bases are TGTGCCAGCAGCTTTGGGGGGACTGAAGCTTTCTTT. Amino acid sequence: CASSFGGTEAFF.

The J gene is TRBJ1-1, the V gene TRBV11-2, with D possibly TRBD1 on 5 matching bases. CDR3 length: 13 amino acids. The V and J ends lost 0 bases and 11 bases respectively, with 13 bases between them. Germline V gene lookup returns CDR1 SGHAT and CDR2 FQNNGV. CDR3 sequence: CASSLDSWGRAFF. The DNA for the CDR3 is TGTGCCAGCAGCTTAGATTCTTGGGGGAGGGCTTTCTTT. The entire variable domain, with the rest obtained from reference TRBV11-2 and TRBJ1-1, is as follows: EAGVAQSPRYKIIEKRQSVAFWCNPISGHATLYWYQQILGQGPKLLIQFQNNGVVDDSQLPKDRFSAERLKGVDSTLKIQPAKLEDSAVYLCASSLDSWGRAFFGQGTRLTVV.

V and J are TRBV7-9 and TRBJ1-6; D is unresolved. V dropped 5 bases and J dropped 10 bases, with 18 bases sitting between them. The length of the CDR3 is 15 residues. From germline, CDR1 is SEHNR and CDR2 FQNEAQ (reference sequence). CDR3 DNA: TGTGCCAGCAGCAAAGACGGGAGTTTGAAATCACCCCTCCACTTT. Its protein product is CASSKDGSLKSPLHF.

This sequence joins TRBV14 and TRBJ2-3; the D gene is possibly TRBD2 (6 bases). Trimming took 4 bases from V and 5 from J, leaving 10 bases between them. Germline V lookup: CDR1 SGHDN, CDR2 FVKESK. The CDR3 consists of 13 residues. The CDR3 region is CASSLTSEDTQYF. CDR3 nucleotide sequence: TGTGCCAGCAGCCTGACTAGTGAAGATACGCAGTATTTT.

The rearrangement uses TRBV6-5 and TRBJ2-5; 7 bases are a match to TRBD1. The V segment lost 5 bases and the J segment 5 bases; nucleotides outside the gene matches: 8. Germline CDR1 and CDR2: MNHEY and SVGAGI. This CDR3 has 14 residues. CDR3 bases: TGTGCCAGCAGTATAAGACAGGGCTTGGAGACCCAGTACTTC. As protein: CASSIRQGLETQYF.

Only a few counts were recorded for this clone. J is TRBJ2-1 and V is TRBV15; TRBD2 agrees at 10 bases. V lost 1 base and J lost 5; bases outside the gene matches: 8. CDR3 length: 17 residues. From germline, CDR1 is LNHNV and CDR2 YYDKDF (reference sequence). CDR3 nucleotides: TGTGCCACCAGCAGAGGTCGGCTAGCGGGGGCGAACAATGAGCAGTTCTTC. Translated, it gives CATSRGRLAGANNEQFF. Drawing the rest from reference TRBV15 and TRBJ2-1, the complete variable domain is DAMVIQNPRYQVTQFGKPVTLSCSQTLNHNVMYWYQQKSSQAPKLLFHYYDKDFNNEADTPDNFQSRRPNTSFCFLDIRSPGLGDTAMYLCATSRGRLAGANNEQFFGPGTRLTVL.

The chain carries TRBV27 and TRBJ2-5, with 8 bases aligning to TRBD1. Trimming removed 2 bases from V and 7 bases from J; junction bases left unmatched: 6. Germline loops: CDR1 MNHEY, CDR2 SMNVEV (reference sequence). The CDR3 spans 14 residues. CDR3 nucleotide sequence: TGTGCCAGCAGTTTAGCAGGGGGCAGGGGGACCCAGTACTTC. This codes for CASSLAGGRGTQYF.

The rearrangement joins TRBV4-1 to TRBJ2-5; 9 nucleotides match TRBD1. After removal of 4 bases from V and 5 bases from J, the junction contained 11 bases not matched to a gene. The germline V gene encodes CDR1 MGHRA and CDR2 YSYEKL. The CDR3 loop spans 16 amino acids. The CDR3 sequence: CASSPLMDRGTETQYF. In DNA form, the CDR3 reads TGCGCCAGCAGCCCCTTAATGGACAGGGGAACGGAGACCCAGTACTTC.

The rearrangement joins TRBV2 to TRBJ1-2; 10 bases align to TRBD1. The CDR3 consists of 15 residues. Germline V gene sequence: CDR1 SNHLY, CDR2 FYNNEI. V shed 8 bases, J shed 7 bases, and the junction held 13 bases outside the gene matches. The CDR3 coding sequence is TGTGCCAGCCAAAGGGACAGGGGCCCCGCAGGTGGCTACACCTTC. As protein: CASQRDRGPAGGYTF.

The gene calls are TRBV5-4 and TRBJ1-4, with D unclear. CDR3 length: 14 amino acids. The V gene lost 1 base and the J gene lost 4 bases, with 8 bases spanning the gap. The V gene's germline CDR1 is SGHNT and CDR2 YYREEE (reference sequence). Here the CDR3 DNA reads TGTGCCAGCAGCTTGACGGGTGTTAATGAAAAACTGTTTTTT. Its translation is CASSLTGVNEKLFF.

This clone appeared a single time. The chain links TRBV9 to TRBJ2-2; possible D gene TRBD1, 5 bases. This CDR3 region has 15 residues. V was clipped by 4 bases and J by 1 base, with 11 bases between them. CDR1 is SGDLS, CDR2 YYNGEE, per germline. The CDR3 DNA follows: TGTGCCAGCAGCTCAGACAGCTTGAACACCGGGGAGCTGTTTTTT. This codes for CASSSDSLNTGELFF.

The gene calls are TRBV18 and TRBJ1-1; perhaps TRBD1 as D (5 bases). Germline CDR1 and CDR2: KGHSH and LQKENI. The CDR3 is 13 amino acids. V gave up 4 bases and J gave up 4 bases, with 10 bases separating them. DNA of the CDR3: TGTGCCAGCTCACAGGGGTTAGGCACTGAAGCTTTCTTT. As protein: CASSQGLGTEAFF.